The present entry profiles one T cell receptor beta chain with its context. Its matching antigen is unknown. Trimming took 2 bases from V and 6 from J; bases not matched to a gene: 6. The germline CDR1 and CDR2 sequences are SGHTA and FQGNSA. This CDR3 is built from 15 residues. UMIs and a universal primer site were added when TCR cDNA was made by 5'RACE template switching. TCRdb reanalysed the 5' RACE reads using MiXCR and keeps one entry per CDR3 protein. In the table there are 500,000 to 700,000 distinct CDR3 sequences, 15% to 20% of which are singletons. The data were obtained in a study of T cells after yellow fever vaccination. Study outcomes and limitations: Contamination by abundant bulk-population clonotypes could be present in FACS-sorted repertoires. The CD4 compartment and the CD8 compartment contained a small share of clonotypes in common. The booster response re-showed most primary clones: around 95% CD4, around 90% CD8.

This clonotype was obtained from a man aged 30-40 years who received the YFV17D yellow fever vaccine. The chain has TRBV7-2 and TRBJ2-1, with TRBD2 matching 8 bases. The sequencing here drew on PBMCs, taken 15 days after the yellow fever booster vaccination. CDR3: CASSLLAGYANEQFF. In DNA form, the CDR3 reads TGTGCCAGCAGCTTACTAGCGGGTTACGCCAATGAGCAGTTCTTC.